Shown below are 5 T cell receptor beta chains from a single sample sequenced in a study of shared clonotypes between healthy human individuals. Sequencing used immunoSEQ multiplex PCR; TCRdb keeps in-frame clones, though not all of them. The sample has approximately 980,000 clones, over 60% seen once. The specimen sequenced was memory CD4+ T cells sorted from blood. Subset here: CD45RA-negative fraction. These receptors were obtained from a man between 18 and 29 years old in good health.

J is TRBJ1-1 and V is TRBV6-6; D is perhaps TRBD1 (6 bases). Germline V gene data show CDR1 as MNHNY and CDR2 as SVGAGI (reference sequence). CDR3 length: 16 residues. Trimming removed 2 bases from V and 0 bases from J, with 13 bases in between. The CDR3 DNA sequence: TGTGCCAGCAGTTACCCGGGGCAGGGGCTGAACACTGAAGCTTTCTTT. Its translation is CASSYPGQGLNTEAFF.

This rearrangement joins TRBV28 to TRBJ1-6; D remains ambiguous. Germline V gives CDR1 MDHEN, CDR2 SYDVKM. The V end was cut by 7 bases, the J end by 14 bases, with 21 bases between. The CDR3 runs to 14 residues. The CDR3 spells CASTTPPGFGTLHF. For the CDR3, the DNA is TGTGCCAGCACCACCCCCCCGGGCTTTGGAACCCTCCACTTT.

The chain links TRBV19 to TRBJ2-3; 11 nucleotides match TRBD1. V shed 3 bases and J 4 bases; nucleotides not matched to a gene: 3. The CDR3 is 15 residues long. CDR1 is LNHDA and CDR2 is SQIVND in the germline V gene (reference sequence). CDR3: CASSIGQGAADTQYF. CDR3 nucleotides: TGTGCCAGTAGTATCGGACAGGGGGCCGCAGATACGCAGTATTTT.

This chain's CDR3 is CASSQRTGMNTEAFF. CDR3 DNA: TGTGCCAGCAGCCAGAGGACAGGGATGAACACTGAAGCTTTCTTT. The chain has TRBV6-5 and TRBJ1-1, with 8 bases identical to TRBD1. The trim removed 6 bases at V and 0 bases at J, leaving 6 bases unmatched. The germline V gene encodes CDR1 MNHEY and CDR2 SVGAGI. The CDR3 totals 15 residues.

This sequence joins TRBV7-2 and TRBJ2-2; 7 positions match TRBD1. The germline V gene has CDR1 SGHTA and CDR2 FQGNSA. With 7 bases clipped from V and 5 bases from J, the junction kept 16 bases outside the gene matches. CDR3 size: 17 residues. The CDR3 sequence: CASNPEGAQYSTGELFF. As DNA, the CDR3 is TGTGCCAGCAACCCCGAGGGGGCTCAATATTCTACCGGGGAGCTGTTTTTT.